This T cell receptor (beta chain) was recovered during a study of T cell responses to AZD1222 COVID-19 vaccine. TCRdb keeps only in-frame clones here, not all; method: immunoSEQ multiplex PCR. Of approximately 100,000 clones detected, about 88% appear once; the ten largest clones hold roughly 18%. General study points: Regions left unmutated in variants are reportedly the target of nearly half of spike-specific TCRs. Repertoire sampling occurred only after the peak T cell response. Among AZD1222 vaccinees, only five or six were seropositive at baseline.

The CDR3 runs 12 residues. Germline CDR1 SGHDT, CDR2 YYEEEE. Trimming removed 0 bases at V and 7 bases at J, with 7 bases between. On this clone: What it binds is not known.

The specimen comprised peripheral blood, sampled on day 0 of AZD1222 vaccination. The TCR originated in an adult in good health. This chain connects TRBV5-6 to TRBJ1-1, with no clear D. CDR3 protein: CASSLVFSEAFF. As DNA, the CDR3 is TGTGCCAGCAGCTTGGTTTTTAGTGAAGCTTTCTTT.